These 11 T cell receptor beta chains came from one sample sequenced in a study of T cells in Graves' hyperthyroidism and ophthalmopathy. Amplified TCR beta CDR3 regions derived from RNA transcripts. First-round RT-PCR of the TCR CDR3 relied on the HTBI primer set. Using its own MiXCR run on the multiplex PCR reads, TCRdb lists one record per CDR3 protein. The sample lists over 120,000 distinct CDR3 sequences, roughly 23% seen once, with about 67% in the top ten. The material sequenced was blood. The receptors shown here come from a woman between 50 and 59 years old with Graves' hyperthyroidism that later progressed to Graves' ophthalmopathy.

This clonotype was seen once. A single base separates this from a much larger clone, so it may be a read error. The rearrangement uses TRBV30 and TRBJ2-7, with 8 nucleotides matching TRBD2. V shed 5 bases, J shed 7 bases, and the junction held 13 bases outside the gene matches. CDR1 GTSNPN and CDR2 SVGIG come from the germline V gene (reference sequence). This CDR3 is built from 14 residues. As DNA, the CDR3 is TGTGCCTGGGGAAGCGGGAGCCATGTCGATGAGCAGTACTTC. Its protein is CAWGSGSHVDEQYF.

This clonotype occurred a few times. This chain uses TRBV4-1 with TRBJ2-3; D is unclear. The CDR3 has 16 residues. V was pared by 2 bases and J by 0 bases, with 12 bases between. In germline, CDR1 is MGHRA, CDR2 YSYEKL. The CDR3 protein is CASSQINLISTDTQYF. The CDR3 coding sequence is TGCGCCAGCAGCCAAATTAATTTAATTAGCACAGATACGCAGTATTTT.

This clonotype was seen many times. The chain is built from TRBV2 and TRBJ2-5, with D maybe TRBD2 (6 bases). Germline V gene sequence: CDR1 SNHLY, CDR2 FYNNEI. V shed 6 bases and J shed 5 bases, with 13 bases lying between them. The CDR3 totals 13 residues. The CDR3 sequence is CASRGGLGETQYF. The CDR3 nucleotides are TGTGCCAGCAGGGGAGGATTGGGGGAGACCCAGTACTTC.

In this sample, this clonotype turned up a few times. The rearrangement links TRBV6-1 to TRBJ2-7; D remains unclear. Trimming cost V 0 bases and J 7 bases, with 7 bases left between them. Germline CDR1 reads MNHNS; CDR2 reads SASEGT. CDR3 size: 12 residues. The CDR3, as DNA: TGTGCCAGCAGTGAAGCGAGGAGTGAGCAGTACTTC. Its translation is CASSEARSEQYF.

This clonotype showed up many times. This chain connects TRBV7-3 to TRBJ2-1; 12 nucleotides line up with TRBD2. V gave up 6 bases and J gave up 3 bases; unmatched junction bases: 3. This CDR3 is 15 amino acids long. Germline loops: CDR1 SGHTA, CDR2 FQGTGA. DNA for the CDR3: TGTGCCAGCAGTTCGACTAGCGGGGGCTACAATGAGCAGTTCTTC. As protein: CASSSTSGGYNEQFF.

This clonotype was seen ten or more times. The chain carries TRBV20-1 and TRBJ2-1; D possibly corresponds to TRBD2 (6 bases). CDR3 size: 16 residues. V was pared by 4 bases and J by 4 bases, with 20 bases between. CDR1 and CDR2 (germline): DFQATT, SNEGSKA (reference sequence). In DNA, the CDR3 is TGCAGTGCTACAGTACTTCAGCGGGCCGAGTACAATGAGCAGTTCTTC. Encoded protein: CSATVLQRAEYNEQFF.

This clonotype is labeled as medium-sized. This chain connects TRBV3-1 to TRBJ2-1, with 8 nucleotides matching TRBD2. Trimming took 5 bases from V and 6 from J; bases not matched to a gene: 0. The CDR3 has 12 residues. Germline CDR1 LGHDT, CDR2 YNNKEL (reference sequence). CDR3 DNA sequence: TGTGCCAGCAGCGGACTAGCCAATGAGCAGTTCTTC. The encoded protein is CASSGLANEQFF.

This clonotype was detected ten times or more. This chain connects TRBV20-1 to TRBJ1-2, with D unclear. Germline V CDR1 and CDR2: DFQATT, SNEGSKA (reference sequence). With 3 bases removed from V and 1 base from J, the gap between germline ends came to 12 bases. The CDR3 has 14 amino acids. The CDR3 coding sequence is TGCAGTGCTAGGGAAACACGCAATAACTATGGCTACACCTTC. Translation gives CSARETRNNYGYTF.

The chain carries TRBV4-1 and TRBJ1-6, with TRBD1 identical over 8 bases. CDR3 length: 15 residues. Germline V gene lookup returns CDR1 MGHRA and CDR2 YSYEKL. V gave up 6 bases and J gave up 7 bases; unmatched junction bases: 8. The CDR3 spells CASSGQGGDNSPLHF. CDR3 in DNA: TGCGCCAGCAGTGGACAGGGAGGGGACAATTCACCCCTCCACTTT.

This clonotype was detected many times. The chain recombines TRBV10-3 with TRBJ2-7, with D tentatively TRBD1 or TRBD2 (5 bases each). Germline V gives CDR1 ENHRY, CDR2 SYGVKD. V was trimmed by 3 bases and J by 6 bases, leaving 9 bases between them. The CDR3 has 12 amino acids. The DNA for the CDR3 is TGTGCCATCAGTGACCAGGGAGCCGAGCAGTACTTC. This encodes CAISDQGAEQYF.

Here the CDR3 reads CAWSVGAGANVLTF. CDR3 in DNA: TGTGCCTGGAGTGTGGGCGCTGGGGCCAACGTCCTGACTTTC. The chain has TRBV30 and TRBJ2-6; D unclear. Germline V gives CDR1 GTSNPN, CDR2 SVGIG (reference sequence). This CDR3 is 14 amino acids long. Deletions cut 0 bases from V and 2 bases from J, with 5 bases between. Full variable domain (outside the CDR3, taken from reference TRBV30 and TRBJ2-6): SQTIHQWPATLVQPVGSPLSLECTVEGTSNPNLYWYRQAAGRGLQLLFYSVGIGQISSEVPQNLSASRPQDRQFILSSKKLLLSDSGFYLCAWSVGAGANVLTFGAGSRLTVL.